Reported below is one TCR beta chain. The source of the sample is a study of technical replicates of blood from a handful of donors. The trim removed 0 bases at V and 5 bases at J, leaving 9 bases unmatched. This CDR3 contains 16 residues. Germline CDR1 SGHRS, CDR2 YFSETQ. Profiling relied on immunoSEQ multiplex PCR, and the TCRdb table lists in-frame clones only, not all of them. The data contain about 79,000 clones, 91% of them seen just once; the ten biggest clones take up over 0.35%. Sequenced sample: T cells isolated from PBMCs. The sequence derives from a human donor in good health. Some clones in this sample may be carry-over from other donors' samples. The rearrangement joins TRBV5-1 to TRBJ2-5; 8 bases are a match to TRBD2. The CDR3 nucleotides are TGCGCCAGCAGCTTGGCCTCAGCGGGAGAGACGGAGACCCAGTACTTC. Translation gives CASSLASAGETETQYF.